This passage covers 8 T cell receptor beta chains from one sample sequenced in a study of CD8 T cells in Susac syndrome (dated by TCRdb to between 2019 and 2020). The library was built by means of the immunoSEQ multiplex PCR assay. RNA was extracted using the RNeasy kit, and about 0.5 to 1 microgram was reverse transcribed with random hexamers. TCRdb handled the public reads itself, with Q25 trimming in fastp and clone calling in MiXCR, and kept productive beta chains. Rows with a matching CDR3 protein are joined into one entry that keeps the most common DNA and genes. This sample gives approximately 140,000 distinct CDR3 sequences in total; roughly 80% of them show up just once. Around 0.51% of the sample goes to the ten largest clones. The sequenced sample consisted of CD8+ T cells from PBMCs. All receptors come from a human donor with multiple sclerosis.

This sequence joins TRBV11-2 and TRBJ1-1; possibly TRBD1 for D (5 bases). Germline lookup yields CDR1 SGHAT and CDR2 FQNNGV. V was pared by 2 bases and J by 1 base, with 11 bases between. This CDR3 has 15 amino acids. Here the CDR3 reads CASSLSYGGNTEAFF. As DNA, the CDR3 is TGTGCCAGCAGCTTATCCTACGGGGGGAACACTGAAGCTTTCTTT.

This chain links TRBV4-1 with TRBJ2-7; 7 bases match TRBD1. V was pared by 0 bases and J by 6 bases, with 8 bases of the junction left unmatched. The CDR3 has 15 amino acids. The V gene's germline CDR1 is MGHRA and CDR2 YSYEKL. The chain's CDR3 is CASSQDRTTGTEQYF. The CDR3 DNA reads TGCGCCAGCAGCCAAGATCGGACGACAGGGACCGAGCAGTACTTC.

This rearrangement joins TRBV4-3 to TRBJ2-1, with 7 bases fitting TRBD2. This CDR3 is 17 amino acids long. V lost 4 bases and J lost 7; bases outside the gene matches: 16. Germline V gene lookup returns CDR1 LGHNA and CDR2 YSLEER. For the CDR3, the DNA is TGCGCCAGCAGCCCTCCACGCGGGAGAGGCCCGGGGAATGAGCAGTTCTTC. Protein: CASSPPRGRGPGNEQFF.

CDR3 residues: CASSTLAAGELFF. The CDR3 nucleotides are TGTGCCAGCAGCACATTAGCCGCCGGGGAGCTGTTTTTT. This chain uses TRBV7-2 with TRBJ2-2; D is unresolved. The CDR3 is 13 amino acids. V was clipped by 5 bases and J by 6 bases, with 10 bases between them. CDR1 and CDR2 (germline): SGHTA, FQGNSA.

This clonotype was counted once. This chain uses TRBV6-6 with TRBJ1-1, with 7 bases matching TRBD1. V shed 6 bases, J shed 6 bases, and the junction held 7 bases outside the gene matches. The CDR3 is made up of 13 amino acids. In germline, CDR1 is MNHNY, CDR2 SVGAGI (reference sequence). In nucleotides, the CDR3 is TGTGCCAGCAGAGCACAGGGGATTGCTGAAGCTTTCTTT. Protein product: CASRAQGIAEAFF.

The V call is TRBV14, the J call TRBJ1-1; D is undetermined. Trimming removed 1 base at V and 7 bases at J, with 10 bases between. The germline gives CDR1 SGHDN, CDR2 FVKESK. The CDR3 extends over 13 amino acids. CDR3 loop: CASSQGTSREAFF. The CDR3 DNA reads TGTGCCAGCAGCCAAGGGACGTCTCGTGAAGCTTTCTTT.

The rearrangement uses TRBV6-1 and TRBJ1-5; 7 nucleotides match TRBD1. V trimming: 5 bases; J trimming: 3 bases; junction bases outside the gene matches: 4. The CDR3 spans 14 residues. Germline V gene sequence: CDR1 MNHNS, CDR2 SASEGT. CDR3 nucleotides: TGTGCCAGCAGTTCAGGGGGGATCAATCAGCCCCAGCATTTT. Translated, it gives CASSSGGINQPQHF.

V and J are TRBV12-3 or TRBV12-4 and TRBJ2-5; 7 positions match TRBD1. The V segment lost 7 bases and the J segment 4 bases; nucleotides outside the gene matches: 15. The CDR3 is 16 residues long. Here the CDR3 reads CASTTGVTLSRETQYF. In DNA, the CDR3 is TGTGCCAGCACAACAGGGGTCACCCTCAGCAGAGAGACCCAGTACTTC.